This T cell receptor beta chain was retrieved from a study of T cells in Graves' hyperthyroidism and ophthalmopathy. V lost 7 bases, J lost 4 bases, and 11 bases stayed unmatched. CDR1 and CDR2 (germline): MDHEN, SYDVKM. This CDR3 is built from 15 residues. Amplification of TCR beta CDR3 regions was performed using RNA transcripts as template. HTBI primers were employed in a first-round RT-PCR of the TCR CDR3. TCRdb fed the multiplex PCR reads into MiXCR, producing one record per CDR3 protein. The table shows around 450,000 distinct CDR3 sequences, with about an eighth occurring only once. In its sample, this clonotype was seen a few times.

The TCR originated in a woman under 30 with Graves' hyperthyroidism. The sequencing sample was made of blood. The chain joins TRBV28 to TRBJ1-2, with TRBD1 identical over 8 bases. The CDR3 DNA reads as TGTGCCAGCACTGAAGGCAGGGGGCCTCTCTATGGCTACACCTTC. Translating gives CASTEGRGPLYGYTF.